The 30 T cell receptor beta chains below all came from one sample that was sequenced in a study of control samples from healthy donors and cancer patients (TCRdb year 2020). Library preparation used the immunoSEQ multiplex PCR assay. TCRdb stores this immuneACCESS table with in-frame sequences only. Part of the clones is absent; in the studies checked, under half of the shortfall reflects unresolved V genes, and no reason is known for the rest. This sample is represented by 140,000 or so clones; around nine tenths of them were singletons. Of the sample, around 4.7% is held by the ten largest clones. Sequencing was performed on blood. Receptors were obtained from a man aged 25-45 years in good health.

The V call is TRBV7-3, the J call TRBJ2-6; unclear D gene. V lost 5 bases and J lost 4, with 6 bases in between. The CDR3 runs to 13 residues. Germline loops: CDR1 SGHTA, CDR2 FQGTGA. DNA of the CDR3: TGTGCCAGCAGCCGGCCGGGGGCCAACGTCCTGACTTTC. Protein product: CASSRPGANVLTF.

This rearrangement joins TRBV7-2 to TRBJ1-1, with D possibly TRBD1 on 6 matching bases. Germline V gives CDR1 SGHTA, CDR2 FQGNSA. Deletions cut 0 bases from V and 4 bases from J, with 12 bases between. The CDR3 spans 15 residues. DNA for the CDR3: TGTGCCAGCAGCTTAGCGTCGGGGGCTGGCACTGAAGCTTTCTTT. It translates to CASSLASGAGTEAFF.

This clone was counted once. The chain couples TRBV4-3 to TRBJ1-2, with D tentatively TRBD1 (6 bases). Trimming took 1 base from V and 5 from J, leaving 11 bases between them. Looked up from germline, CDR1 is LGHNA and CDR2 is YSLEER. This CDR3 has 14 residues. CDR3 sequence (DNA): TGCGCCAGCAGCCAAGTCGGCAGGGGATATGGCTACACCTTC. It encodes CASSQVGRGYGYTF.

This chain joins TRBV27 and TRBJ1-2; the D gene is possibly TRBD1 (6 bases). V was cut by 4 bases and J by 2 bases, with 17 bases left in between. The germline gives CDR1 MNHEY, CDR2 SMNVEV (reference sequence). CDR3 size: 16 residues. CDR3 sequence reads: CASSSSGGHENYGYTF. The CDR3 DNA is TGTGCCAGCAGTTCCTCGGGGGGACACGAGAACTATGGCTACACCTTC.

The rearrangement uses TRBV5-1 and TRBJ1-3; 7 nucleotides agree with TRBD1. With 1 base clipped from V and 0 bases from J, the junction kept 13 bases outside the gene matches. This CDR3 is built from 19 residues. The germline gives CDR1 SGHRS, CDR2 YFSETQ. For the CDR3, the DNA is TGCGCCAGCAGCTTGCGAGGGGACAGCATCCGGAGCTCTGGAAACACCATATATTTT. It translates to CASSLRGDSIRSSGNTIYF. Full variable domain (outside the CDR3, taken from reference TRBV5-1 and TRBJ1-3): KAGVTQTPRYLIKTRGQQVTLSCSPISGHRSVSWYQQTPGQGLQFLFEYFSETQRNKGNFPGRFSGRQFSNSRSEMNVSTLELGDSALYLCASSLRGDSIRSSGNTIYFGEGSWLTVV.

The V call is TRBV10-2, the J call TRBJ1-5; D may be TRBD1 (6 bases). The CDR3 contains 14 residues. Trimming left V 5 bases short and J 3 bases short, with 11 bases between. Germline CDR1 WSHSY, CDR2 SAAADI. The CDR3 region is CASSQQGSNQPQHF. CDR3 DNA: TGCGCCAGCAGTCAACAGGGATCCAATCAGCCCCAGCATTTT.

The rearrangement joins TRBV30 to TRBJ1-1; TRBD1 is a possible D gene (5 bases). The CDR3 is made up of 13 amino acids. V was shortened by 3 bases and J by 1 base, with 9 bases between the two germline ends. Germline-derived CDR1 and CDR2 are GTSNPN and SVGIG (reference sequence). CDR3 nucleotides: TGTGCCTGGAGCCGACAGTCGAACACTGAAGCTTTCTTT. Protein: CAWSRQSNTEAFF.

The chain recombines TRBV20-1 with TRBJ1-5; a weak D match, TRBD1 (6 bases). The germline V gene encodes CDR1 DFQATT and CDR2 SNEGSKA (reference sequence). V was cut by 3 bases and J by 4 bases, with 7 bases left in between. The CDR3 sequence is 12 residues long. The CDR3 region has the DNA TGCAGTGCTAGTACAGGGAATCAGCCCCAGCATTTT. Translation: CSASTGNQPQHF.

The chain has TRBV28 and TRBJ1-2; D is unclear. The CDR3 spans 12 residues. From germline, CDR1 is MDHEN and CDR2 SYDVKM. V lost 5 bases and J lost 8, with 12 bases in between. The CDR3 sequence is CASSEKGFGYTF. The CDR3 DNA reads TGTGCCAGCAGTGAGAAGGGATTCGGCTACACCTTC.

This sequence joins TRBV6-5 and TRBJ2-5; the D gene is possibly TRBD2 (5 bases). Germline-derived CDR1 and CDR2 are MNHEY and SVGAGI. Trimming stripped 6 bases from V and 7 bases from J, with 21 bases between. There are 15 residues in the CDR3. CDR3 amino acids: CASSKPRSPGGTQYF. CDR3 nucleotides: TGTGCCAGCAGCAAGCCTCGGAGTCCTGGAGGGACCCAGTACTTC.

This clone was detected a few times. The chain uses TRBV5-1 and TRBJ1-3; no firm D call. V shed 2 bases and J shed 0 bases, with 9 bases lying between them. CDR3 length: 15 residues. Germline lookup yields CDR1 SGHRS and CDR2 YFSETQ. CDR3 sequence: CASSFDGSSGNTIYF. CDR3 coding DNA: TGCGCCAGCAGCTTCGACGGGAGCTCTGGAAACACCATATATTTT.

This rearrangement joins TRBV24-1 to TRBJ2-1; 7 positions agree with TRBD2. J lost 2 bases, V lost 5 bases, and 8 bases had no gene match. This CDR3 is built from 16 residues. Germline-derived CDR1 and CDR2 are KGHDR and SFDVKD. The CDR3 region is CATSGATSETYNEQFF. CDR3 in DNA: TGTGCCACCAGTGGCGCAACTAGCGAGACCTACAATGAGCAGTTCTTC.

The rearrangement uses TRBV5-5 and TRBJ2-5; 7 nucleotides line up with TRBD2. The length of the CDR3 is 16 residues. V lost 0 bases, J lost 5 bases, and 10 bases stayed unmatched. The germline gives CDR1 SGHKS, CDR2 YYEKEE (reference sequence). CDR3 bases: TGTGCCAGCAGCTTGGCTGGGACTGGGCGGGGGGAGACCCAGTACTTC. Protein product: CASSLAGTGRGETQYF. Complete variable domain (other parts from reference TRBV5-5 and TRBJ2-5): DAGVTQSPTHLIKTRGQQVTLRCSPISGHKSVSWYQQVLGQGPQFIFQYYEKEERGRGNFPDRFSARQFPNYSSELNVNALLLGDSALYLCASSLAGTGRGETQYFGPGTRLLVL.

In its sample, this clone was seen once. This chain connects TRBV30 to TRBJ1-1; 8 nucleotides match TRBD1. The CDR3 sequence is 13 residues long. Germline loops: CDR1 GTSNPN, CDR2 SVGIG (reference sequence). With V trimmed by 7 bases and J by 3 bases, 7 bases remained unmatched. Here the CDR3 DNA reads TGTGCCTTTGAGACAGGGGTCTACACTGAAGCTTTCTTT. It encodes CAFETGVYTEAFF.

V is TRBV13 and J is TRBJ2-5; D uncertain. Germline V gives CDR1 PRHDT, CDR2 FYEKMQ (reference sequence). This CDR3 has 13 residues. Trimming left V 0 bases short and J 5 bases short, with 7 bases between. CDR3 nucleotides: TGTGCCAGCAGCTTAGGGGTTGGGGAGACCCAGTACTTC. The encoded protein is CASSLGVGETQYF.

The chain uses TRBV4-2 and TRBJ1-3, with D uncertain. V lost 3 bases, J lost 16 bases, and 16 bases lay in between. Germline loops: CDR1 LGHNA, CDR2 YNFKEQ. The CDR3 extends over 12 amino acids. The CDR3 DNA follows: TGTGCCAGCAGCCAGGACGGAAGACGTCTGTATTTT. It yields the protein CASSQDGRRLYF.

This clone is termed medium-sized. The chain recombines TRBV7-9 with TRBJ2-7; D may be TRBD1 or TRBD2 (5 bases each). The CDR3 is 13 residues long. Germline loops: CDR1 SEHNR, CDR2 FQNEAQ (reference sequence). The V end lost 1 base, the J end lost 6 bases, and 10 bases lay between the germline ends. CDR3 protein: CASSLVGDGEQYF. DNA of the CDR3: TGTGCCAGCAGCTTAGTTGGGGACGGCGAGCAGTACTTC.

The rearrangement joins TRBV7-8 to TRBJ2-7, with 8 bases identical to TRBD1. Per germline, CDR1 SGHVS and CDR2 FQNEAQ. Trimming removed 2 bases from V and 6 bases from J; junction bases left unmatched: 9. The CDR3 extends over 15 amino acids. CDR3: CASSLLDRVVAEQYF. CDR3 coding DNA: TGTGCCAGCAGCTTACTGGACAGGGTGGTTGCCGAGCAGTACTTC.

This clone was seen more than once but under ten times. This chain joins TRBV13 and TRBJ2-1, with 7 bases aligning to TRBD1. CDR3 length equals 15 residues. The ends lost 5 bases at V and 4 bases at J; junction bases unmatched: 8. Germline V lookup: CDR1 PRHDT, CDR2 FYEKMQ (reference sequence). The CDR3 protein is CASSGEGQQYNEQFF. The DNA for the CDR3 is TGTGCCAGCAGCGGAGAGGGACAGCAGTACAATGAGCAGTTCTTC.

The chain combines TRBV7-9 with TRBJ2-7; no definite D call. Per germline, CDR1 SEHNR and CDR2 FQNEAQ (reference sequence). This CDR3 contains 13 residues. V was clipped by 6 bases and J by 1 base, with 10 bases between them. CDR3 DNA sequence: TGTGCCAGCAGTCGCGCAGGATCCTACGAGCAGTACTTC. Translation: CASSRAGSYEQYF.

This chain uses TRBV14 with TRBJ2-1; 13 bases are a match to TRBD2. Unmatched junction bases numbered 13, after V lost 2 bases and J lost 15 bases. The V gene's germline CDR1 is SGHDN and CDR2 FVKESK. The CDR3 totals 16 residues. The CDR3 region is CASSQLSTSGRAYRFF. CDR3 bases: TGTGCCAGCAGCCAATTAAGCACTAGCGGGAGGGCCTACCGGTTCTTC.

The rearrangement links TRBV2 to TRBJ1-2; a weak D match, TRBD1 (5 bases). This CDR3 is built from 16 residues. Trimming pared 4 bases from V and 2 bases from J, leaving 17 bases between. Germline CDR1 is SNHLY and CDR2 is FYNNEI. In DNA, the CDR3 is TGTGCCAGCAGTGCCGGGTGGGGCAGAGAGAACTATGGCTACACCTTC. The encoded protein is CASSAGWGRENYGYTF.

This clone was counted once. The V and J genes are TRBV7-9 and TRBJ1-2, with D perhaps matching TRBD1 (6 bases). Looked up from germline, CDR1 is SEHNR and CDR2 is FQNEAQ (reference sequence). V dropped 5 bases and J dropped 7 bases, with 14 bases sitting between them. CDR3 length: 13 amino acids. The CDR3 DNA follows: TGTGCCAGCAGCGAACACAGGGAGGCTGGCTACACCTTC. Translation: CASSEHREAGYTF.

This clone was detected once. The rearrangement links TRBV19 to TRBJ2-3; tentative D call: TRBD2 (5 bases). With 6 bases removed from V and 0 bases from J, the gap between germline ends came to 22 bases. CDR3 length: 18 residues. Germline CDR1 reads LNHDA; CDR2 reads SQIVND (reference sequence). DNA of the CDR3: TGTGCCAGTAGCCCGCCATCTTGGGGAGCTCGAAGCACAGATACGCAGTATTTT. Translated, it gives CASSPPSWGARSTDTQYF. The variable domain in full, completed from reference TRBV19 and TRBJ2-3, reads DGGITQSPKYLFRKEGQNVTLSCEQNLNHDAMYWYRQDPGQGLRLIYYSQIVNDFQKGDIAEGYSVSREKKESFPLTVTSAQKNPTAFYLCASSPPSWGARSTDTQYFGPGTRLTVL.

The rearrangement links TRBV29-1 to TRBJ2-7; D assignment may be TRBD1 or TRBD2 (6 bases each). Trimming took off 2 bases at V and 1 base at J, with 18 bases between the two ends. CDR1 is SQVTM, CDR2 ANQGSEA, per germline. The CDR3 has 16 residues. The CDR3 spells CSVEQPVGGESYEQYF. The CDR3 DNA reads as TGCAGCGTTGAACAACCGGTGGGGGGCGAATCCTACGAGCAGTACTTC.

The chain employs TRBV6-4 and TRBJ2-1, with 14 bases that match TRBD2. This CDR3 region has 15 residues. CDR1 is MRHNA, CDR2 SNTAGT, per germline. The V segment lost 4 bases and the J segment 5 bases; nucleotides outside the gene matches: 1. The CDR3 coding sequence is TGTGCCAGCAGTGTGGGACTAGCGGGGGACAATGAGCAGTTCTTC. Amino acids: CASSVGLAGDNEQFF.

The CDR3 here is CASSRQPTNEKLFF. The CDR3, as DNA: TGCGCCAGCAGCCGACAGCCAACTAATGAAAAACTGTTTTTT. The chain couples TRBV5-1 to TRBJ1-4, with a tentative D call TRBD1 (5 bases). Trimming stripped 4 bases from V and 0 bases from J, with 7 bases between. CDR3 length: 14 residues. Germline CDR1 is SGHRS and CDR2 is YFSETQ.

CDR3 in DNA: TGTGCCAGCAGCCCGACAGGAGGTAATTCACCCCTCCACTTT. It specifies CASSPTGGNSPLHF. The genes are TRBV7-3 and TRBJ1-6, with a tentative D call TRBD1 (6 bases). Germline V CDR1 and CDR2: SGHTA, FQGTGA. The CDR3 is made up of 14 amino acids. Between the trimmed V and J ends, which lost 5 bases and 6 bases, there was a span of 11 bases.

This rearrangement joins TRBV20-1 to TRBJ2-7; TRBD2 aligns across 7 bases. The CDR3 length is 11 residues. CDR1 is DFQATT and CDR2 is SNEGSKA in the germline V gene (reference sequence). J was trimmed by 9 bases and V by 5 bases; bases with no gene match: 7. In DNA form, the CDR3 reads TGCAGTGCTCCGATAGGGAGGGGGCAGTACTTC. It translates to CSAPIGRGQYF.

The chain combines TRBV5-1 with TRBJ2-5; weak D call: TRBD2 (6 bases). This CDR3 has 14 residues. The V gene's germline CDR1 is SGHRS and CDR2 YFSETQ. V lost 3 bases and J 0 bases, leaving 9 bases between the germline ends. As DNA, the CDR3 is TGCGCCAGCAGCTGGGGGGATCACCAAGAGACCCAGTACTTC. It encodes CASSWGDHQETQYF. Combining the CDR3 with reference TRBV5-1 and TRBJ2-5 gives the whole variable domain KAGVTQTPRYLIKTRGQQVTLSCSPISGHRSVSWYQQTPGQGLQFLFEYFSETQRNKGNFPGRFSGRQFSNSRSEMNVSTLELGDSALYLCASSWGDHQETQYFGPGTRLLVL.